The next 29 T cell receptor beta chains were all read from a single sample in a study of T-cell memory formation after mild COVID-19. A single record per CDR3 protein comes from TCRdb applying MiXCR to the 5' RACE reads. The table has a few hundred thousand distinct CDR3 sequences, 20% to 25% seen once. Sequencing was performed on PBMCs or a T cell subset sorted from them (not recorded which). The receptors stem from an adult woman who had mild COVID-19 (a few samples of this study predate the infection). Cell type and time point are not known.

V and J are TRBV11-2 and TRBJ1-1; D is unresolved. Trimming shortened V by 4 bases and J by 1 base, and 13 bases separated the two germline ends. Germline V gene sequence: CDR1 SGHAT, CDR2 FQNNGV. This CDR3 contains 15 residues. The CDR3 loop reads CASSSPRDGNTEAFF. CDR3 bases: TGTGCCAGCAGCTCCCCTAGGGATGGGAACACTGAAGCTTTCTTT.

DNA for the CDR3: TGTGCCAGCAGTGAATTTCACAGTCAAGAGACCCAGTACTTC. Translation gives CASSEFHSQETQYF. This chain links TRBV25-1 with TRBJ2-5; D remains unclear. The V and J ends lost 1 base and 2 bases respectively, with 8 bases between them. The CDR3 length is 14 residues. Per the germline V gene, CDR1 is MGHDK and CDR2 is SYGVNS. Variable domain in full (rest from reference TRBV25-1 and TRBJ2-5): EADIYQTPRYLVIGTGKKITLECSQTMGHDKMYWYQQDPGMELHLIHYSYGVNSTEKGDLSSESTVSRIRTEHFPLTLESARPSHTSQYLCASSEFHSQETQYFGPGTRLLVL.

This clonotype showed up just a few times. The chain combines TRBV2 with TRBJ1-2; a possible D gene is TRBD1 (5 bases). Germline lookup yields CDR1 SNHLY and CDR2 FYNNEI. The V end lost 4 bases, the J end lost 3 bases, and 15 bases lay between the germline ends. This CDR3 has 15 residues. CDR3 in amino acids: CASSGLGEGDYGYTF. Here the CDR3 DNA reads TGTGCCAGCAGTGGGTTGGGGGAAGGGGACTATGGCTACACCTTC.

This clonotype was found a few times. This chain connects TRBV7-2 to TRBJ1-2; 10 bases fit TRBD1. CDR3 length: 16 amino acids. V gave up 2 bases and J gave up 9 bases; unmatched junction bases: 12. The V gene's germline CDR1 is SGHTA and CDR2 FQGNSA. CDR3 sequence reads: CASSLWIRDRGWSYTF. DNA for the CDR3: TGTGCCAGCAGCTTATGGATCCGGGACAGGGGATGGAGCTACACCTTC.

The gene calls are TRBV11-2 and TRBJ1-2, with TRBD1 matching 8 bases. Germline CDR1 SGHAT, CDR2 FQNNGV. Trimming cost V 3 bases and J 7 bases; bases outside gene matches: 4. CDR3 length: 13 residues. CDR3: CASSLDRAAGYTF. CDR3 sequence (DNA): TGTGCCAGCAGCTTGGACAGGGCGGCTGGCTACACCTTC.

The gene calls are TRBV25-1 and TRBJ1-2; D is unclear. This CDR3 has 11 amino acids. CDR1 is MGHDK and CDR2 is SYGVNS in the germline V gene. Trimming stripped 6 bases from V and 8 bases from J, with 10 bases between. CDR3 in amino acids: CASRDLGGYTF. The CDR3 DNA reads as TGTGCCAGCAGGGACCTGGGCGGCTACACCTTC.

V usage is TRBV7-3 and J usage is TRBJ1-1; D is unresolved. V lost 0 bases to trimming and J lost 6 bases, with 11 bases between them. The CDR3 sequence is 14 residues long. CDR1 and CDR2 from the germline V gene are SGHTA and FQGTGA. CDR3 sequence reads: CASSLTGWGPEAFF. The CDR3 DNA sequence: TGTGCCAGCAGCTTAACGGGTTGGGGTCCTGAAGCTTTCTTT. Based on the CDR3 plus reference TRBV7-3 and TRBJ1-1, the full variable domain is GAGVSQTPSNKVTEKGKYVELRCDPISGHTALYWYRQSLGQGPEFLIYFQGTGAADDSGLPNDRFFAVRPEGSVSTLKIQRTERGDSAVYLCASSLTGWGPEAFFGQGTRLTVV.

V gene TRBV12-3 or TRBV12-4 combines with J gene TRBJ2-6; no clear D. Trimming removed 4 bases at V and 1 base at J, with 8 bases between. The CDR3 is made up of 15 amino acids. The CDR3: CASSYGLSGANVLTF. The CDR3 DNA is TGTGCCAGCAGTTACGGCTTATCTGGGGCCAACGTCCTGACTTTC.

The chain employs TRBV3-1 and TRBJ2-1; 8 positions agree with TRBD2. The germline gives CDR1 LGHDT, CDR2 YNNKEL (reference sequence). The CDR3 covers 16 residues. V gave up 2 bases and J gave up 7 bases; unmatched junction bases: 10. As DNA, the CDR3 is TGTGCCAGCAGCCAAAGGGGGACTAGAGGATGGAATGAGCAGTTCTTC. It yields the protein CASSQRGTRGWNEQFF.

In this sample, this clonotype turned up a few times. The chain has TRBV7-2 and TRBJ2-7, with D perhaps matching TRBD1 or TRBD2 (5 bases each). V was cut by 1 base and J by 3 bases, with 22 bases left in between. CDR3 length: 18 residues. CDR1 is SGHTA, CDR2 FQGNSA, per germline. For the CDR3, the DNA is TGTGCCAGCAGCTTAGATAGGGTTCGGGGCTATAGGTACTACGAGCAGTACTTC. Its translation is CASSLDRVRGYRYYEQYF. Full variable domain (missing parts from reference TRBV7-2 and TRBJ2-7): GAGVSQSPSNKVTEKGKDVELRCDPISGHTALYWYRQSLGQGLEFLIYFQGNSAPDKSGLPSDRFSAERTGGSVSTLTIQRTQQEDSAVYLCASSLDRVRGYRYYEQYFGPGTRLTVT.

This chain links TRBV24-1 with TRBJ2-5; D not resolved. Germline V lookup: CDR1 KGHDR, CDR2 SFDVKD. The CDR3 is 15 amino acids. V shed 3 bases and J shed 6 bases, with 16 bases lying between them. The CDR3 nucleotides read TGTGCCACCAGTGATCCCCACGGGTCGGTTAAGACCCAGTACTTC. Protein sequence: CATSDPHGSVKTQYF.

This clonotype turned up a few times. The CDR3 loop is CASSPTSGVLTDTQYF. DNA of the CDR3: TGTGCCAGCAGCCCCACCTCAGGGGTTTTGACAGATACGCAGTATTTT. The chain is built from TRBV7-6 and TRBJ2-3, with a possible D match to TRBD1 (6 bases). The CDR3 totals 16 residues. Germline loops: CDR1 SGHVS, CDR2 FNYEAQ. Trimming removed 5 bases at V and 3 bases at J, with 18 bases between.

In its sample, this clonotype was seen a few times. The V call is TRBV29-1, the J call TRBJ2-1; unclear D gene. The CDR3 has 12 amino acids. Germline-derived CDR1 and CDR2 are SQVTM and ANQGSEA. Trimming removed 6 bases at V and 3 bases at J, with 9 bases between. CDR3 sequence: CSVRTLYNEQFF. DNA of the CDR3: TGCAGCGTCCGAACCCTCTACAATGAGCAGTTCTTC.

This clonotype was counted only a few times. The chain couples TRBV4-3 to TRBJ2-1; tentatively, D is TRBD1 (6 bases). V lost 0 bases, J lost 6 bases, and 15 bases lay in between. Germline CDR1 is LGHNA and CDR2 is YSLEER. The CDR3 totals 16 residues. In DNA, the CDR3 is TGCGCCAGCAGCCAAGATGACAGGACCCAAATCAATGAGCAGTTCTTC. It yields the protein CASSQDDRTQINEQFF.

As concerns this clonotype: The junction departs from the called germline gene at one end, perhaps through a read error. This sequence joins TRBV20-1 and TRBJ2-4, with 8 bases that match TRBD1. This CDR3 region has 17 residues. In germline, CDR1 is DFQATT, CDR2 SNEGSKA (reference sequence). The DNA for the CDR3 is TGTAGTGCTAGAGGGCAGGGGGCGAGGGGAGCCAAAAACATTCAGTACTTC. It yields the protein CSARGQGARGAKNIQYF.

The CDR3 spells CASTRSQGVSPYNEQFF. As DNA, the CDR3 is TGTGCCAGCACTCGGAGCCAGGGGGTCTCCCCATACAATGAGCAGTTCTTC. The rearrangement uses TRBV7-9 and TRBJ2-1; 7 bases match TRBD1. CDR1 and CDR2 (germline): SEHNR, FQNEAQ (reference sequence). The CDR3 runs to 17 residues. V lost 7 bases, J lost 4 bases, and 16 bases stayed unmatched. The entire variable domain, with the rest obtained from reference TRBV7-9 and TRBJ2-1, is as follows: DTGVSQNPRHKITKRGQNVTFRCDPISEHNRLYWYRQTLGQGPEFLTYFQNEAQLEKSRLLSDRFSAERPKGSFSTLEIQRTEQGDSAMYLCASTRSQGVSPYNEQFFGPGTRLTVL.

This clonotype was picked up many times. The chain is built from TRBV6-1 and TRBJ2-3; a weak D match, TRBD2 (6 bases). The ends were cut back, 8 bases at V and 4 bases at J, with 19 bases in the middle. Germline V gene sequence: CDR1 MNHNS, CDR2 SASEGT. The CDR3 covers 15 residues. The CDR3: CASAEKTSPPDTQYF. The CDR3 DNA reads TGTGCCAGCGCTGAGAAAACTAGCCCTCCAGATACGCAGTATTTT.

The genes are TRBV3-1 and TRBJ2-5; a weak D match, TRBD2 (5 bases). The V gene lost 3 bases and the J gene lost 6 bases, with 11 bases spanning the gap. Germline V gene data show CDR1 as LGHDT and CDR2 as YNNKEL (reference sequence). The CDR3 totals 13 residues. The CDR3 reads CASSHPLGKTQYF. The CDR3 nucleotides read TGTGCCAGCAGCCACCCACTAGGAAAGACCCAGTACTTC.

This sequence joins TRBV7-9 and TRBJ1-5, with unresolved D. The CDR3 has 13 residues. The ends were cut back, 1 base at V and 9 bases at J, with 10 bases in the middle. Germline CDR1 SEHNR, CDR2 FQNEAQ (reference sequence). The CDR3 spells CASSLEGSRPQHF. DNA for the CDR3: TGTGCCAGCAGCTTAGAGGGCTCGAGGCCCCAGCATTTT.

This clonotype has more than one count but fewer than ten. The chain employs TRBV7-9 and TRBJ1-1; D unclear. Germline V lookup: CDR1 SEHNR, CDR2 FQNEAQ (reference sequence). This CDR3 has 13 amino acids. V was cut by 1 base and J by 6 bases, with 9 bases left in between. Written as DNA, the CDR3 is TGTGCCAGCAGCTTAGGCTATCCCGCTGAAGCTTTCTTT. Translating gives CASSLGYPAEAFF.

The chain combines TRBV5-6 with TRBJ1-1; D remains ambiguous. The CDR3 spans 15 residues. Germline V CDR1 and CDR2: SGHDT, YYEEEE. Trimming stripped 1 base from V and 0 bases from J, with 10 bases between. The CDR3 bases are TGTGCCAGCAGCTTGAGACGACCTGTGAACACTGAAGCTTTCTTT. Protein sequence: CASSLRRPVNTEAFF.

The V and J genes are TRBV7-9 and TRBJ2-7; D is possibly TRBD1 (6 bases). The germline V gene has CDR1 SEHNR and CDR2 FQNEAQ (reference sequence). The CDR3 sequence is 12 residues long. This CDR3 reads CAVRGYSYEQYF. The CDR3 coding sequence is TGTGCAGTCAGGGGTTACTCCTACGAGCAGTACTTC.

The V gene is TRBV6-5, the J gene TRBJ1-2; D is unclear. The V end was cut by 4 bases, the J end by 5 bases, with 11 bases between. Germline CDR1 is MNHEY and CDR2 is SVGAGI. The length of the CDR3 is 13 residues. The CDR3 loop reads CASSLSGAYGYTF. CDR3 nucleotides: TGTGCCAGCAGTTTGTCAGGAGCATATGGCTACACCTTC.

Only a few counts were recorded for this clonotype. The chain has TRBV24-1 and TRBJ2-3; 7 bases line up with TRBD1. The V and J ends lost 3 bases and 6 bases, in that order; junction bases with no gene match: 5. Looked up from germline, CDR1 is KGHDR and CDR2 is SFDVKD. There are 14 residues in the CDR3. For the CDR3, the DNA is TGTGCCACCAGTGATAGAAAGGGGGCGGATACGCAGTATTTT. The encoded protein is CATSDRKGADTQYF.

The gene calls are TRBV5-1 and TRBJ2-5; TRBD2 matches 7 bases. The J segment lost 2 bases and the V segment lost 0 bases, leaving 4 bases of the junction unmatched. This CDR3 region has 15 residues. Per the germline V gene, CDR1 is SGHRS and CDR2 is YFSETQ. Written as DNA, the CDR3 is TGCGCCAGCAGCTTGGGCGGGAGTATTCAAGAGACCCAGTACTTC. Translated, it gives CASSLGGSIQETQYF.

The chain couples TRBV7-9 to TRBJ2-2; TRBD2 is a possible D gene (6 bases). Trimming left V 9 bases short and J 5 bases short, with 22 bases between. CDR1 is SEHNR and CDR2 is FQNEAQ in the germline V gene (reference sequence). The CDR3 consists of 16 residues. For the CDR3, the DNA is TGTGCCAGTAGTCTGGGCCGCCGAAGCGGGACCGGGGAGCTGTTTTTT. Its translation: CASSLGRRSGTGELFF.

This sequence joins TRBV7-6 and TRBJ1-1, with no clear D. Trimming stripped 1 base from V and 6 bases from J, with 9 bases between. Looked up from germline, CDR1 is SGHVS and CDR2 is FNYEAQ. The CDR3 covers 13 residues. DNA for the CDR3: TGTGCCAGCAGCTTAGGCCAACTAGCTGAAGCTTTCTTT. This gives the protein CASSLGQLAEAFF.

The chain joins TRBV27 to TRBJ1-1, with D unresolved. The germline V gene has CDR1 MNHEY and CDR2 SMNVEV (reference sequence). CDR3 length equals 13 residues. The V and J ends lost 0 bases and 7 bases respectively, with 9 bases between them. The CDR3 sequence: CASSLSIVGEAFF. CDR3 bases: TGTGCCAGCAGTTTATCTATCGTGGGTGAAGCTTTCTTT.

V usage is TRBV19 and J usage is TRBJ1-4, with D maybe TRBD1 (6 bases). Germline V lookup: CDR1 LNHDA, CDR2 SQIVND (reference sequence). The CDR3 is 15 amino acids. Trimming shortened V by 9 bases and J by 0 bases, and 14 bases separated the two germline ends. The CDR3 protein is CASIRTVATNEKLFF. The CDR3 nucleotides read TGTGCCAGCATAAGGACAGTCGCAACTAATGAAAAACTGTTTTTT.